These 22 T cell receptor beta chains originate from one sample sequenced in a study of CD8+CD57+ T cells in acquired aplastic anemia. Genomic DNA served as template for TCR beta VDJ and CDR3 profiling. One entry per CDR3 protein results from TCRdb running MiXCR on the reads. This sample has 200,000 or so distinct CDR3 sequences, with 64% found just once. Sequencing used sorted CD4+, CD8+, or CD8+CD57+ T cells (not recorded which) from PBMCs. These TCRs come from a human donor with severe aplastic anemia or a healthy control (not recorded which).

J is TRBJ1-6 and V is TRBV7-2, with 7 bases aligning to TRBD1. With 7 bases clipped from V and 13 bases from J, the junction kept 16 bases outside the gene matches. In germline, CDR1 is SGHTA, CDR2 FQGNSA. The CDR3 is 15 residues long. The CDR3 loop reads CASTQAGTEGQPLHF. For the CDR3, the DNA is TGTGCCAGCACCCAAGCAGGGACAGAGGGCCAGCCCCTCCACTTT. Variable domain in full (rest from reference TRBV7-2 and TRBJ1-6): GAGVSQSPSNKVTEKGKDVELRCDPISGHTALYWYRQSLGQGLEFLIYFQGNSAPDKSGLPSDRFSAERTGGSVSTLTIQRTQQEDSAVYLCASTQAGTEGQPLHFGNGTRLTVT.

The chain employs TRBV5-1 and TRBJ2-1, with 9 bases matching TRBD2. Germline CDR1 and CDR2: SGHRS and YFSETQ. The CDR3 length is 16 residues. The junction had 9 bases not matched to a gene; V was cut back by 3 bases and J by 5 bases. The CDR3 is CASSWSRLAVDNEQFF. CDR3 nucleotide sequence: TGCGCCAGCAGCTGGAGTCGACTAGCGGTTGACAATGAGCAGTTCTTC.

The chain employs TRBV20-1 and TRBJ2-7; 10 bases map to TRBD2. V trimming: 1 base; J trimming: 3 bases; junction bases outside the gene matches: 6. The CDR3 length is 15 residues. Germline CDR1 reads DFQATT; CDR2 reads SNEGSKA (reference sequence). CDR3 residues: CSARVFSGRIYEQYF. The CDR3 coding sequence is TGCAGTGCTAGAGTGTTTAGCGGGAGGATCTACGAGCAGTACTTC.

The chain couples TRBV20-1 to TRBJ2-7; D not certain. The germline CDR1 and CDR2 sequences are DFQATT and SNEGSKA (reference sequence). Between the trimmed V and J ends, which lost 6 bases and 2 bases, there was a span of 23 bases. This CDR3 has 16 residues. For the CDR3, the DNA is TGCAGTGCACTCCTACCTGGGGATCTTGGAGCCTACGAGCAGTACTTC. It is translated as CSALLPGDLGAYEQYF.

The chain links TRBV28 to TRBJ2-7, with D maybe TRBD1 (6 bases). The CDR3 has 15 amino acids. CDR1 and CDR2 from the germline V gene are MDHEN and SYDVKM. Deletions cut 6 bases from V and 4 bases from J, with 19 bases between. The CDR3 nucleotides are TGTGCCAGCAGCGGTGGACAGCTTATAGGGTACGAGCAGTACTTC. This encodes CASSGGQLIGYEQYF.

This clonotype was recorded only once. V gene TRBV29-1 combines with J gene TRBJ2-7; D remains ambiguous. Germline CDR1 reads SQVTM; CDR2 reads ANQGSEA. The CDR3 totals 13 residues. V gave up 6 bases and J gave up 0 bases, with 12 bases separating them. CDR3 in DNA: TGCAGCGTCTACACCGGAAGCTCCTACGAGCAGTACTTC. It codes for CSVYTGSSYEQYF.

The chain recombines TRBV19 with TRBJ2-1, with D possibly matching TRBD1 (6 bases). Germline CDR1 reads LNHDA; CDR2 reads SQIVND (reference sequence). The V end was cut by 8 bases, the J end by 8 bases, with 19 bases between. This CDR3 comprises 14 residues. The CDR3 is CASLSRGGSDEQFF. The CDR3 nucleotides read TGTGCCAGTCTTTCCCGAGGGGGTAGCGATGAGCAGTTCTTC. The variable domain in full, completed from reference TRBV19 and TRBJ2-1, reads DGGITQSPKYLFRKEGQNVTLSCEQNLNHDAMYWYRQDPGQGLRLIYYSQIVNDFQKGDIAEGYSVSREKKESFPLTVTSAQKNPTAFYLCASLSRGGSDEQFFGPGTRLTVL.

The chain recombines TRBV5-1 with TRBJ1-5; unclear D gene. V lost 5 bases, J lost 0 bases, and 6 bases lay in between. Germline V gene data show CDR1 as SGHRS and CDR2 as YFSETQ. The length of the CDR3 is 13 residues. The CDR3 sequence is CASSKYSNQPQHF. DNA for the CDR3: TGCGCCAGCAGTAAATATAGCAATCAGCCCCAGCATTTT.

This clonotype was observed at least ten times. V and J are TRBV7-3 and TRBJ2-3; 8 nucleotides line up with TRBD1. CDR3 length equals 15 residues. V was pared by 3 bases and J by 2 bases, with 4 bases of the junction left unmatched. Germline V gene lookup returns CDR1 SGHTA and CDR2 FQGTGA. The CDR3 DNA follows: TGTGCCAGCAGCTTCGGGACAGGTTTCACAGATACGCAGTATTTT. This gives the protein CASSFGTGFTDTQYF.

Notes on this clonotype: The junction does not match germline at one end; this may be a read error. This CDR3 reads CASSSGRGNEQFF. The CDR3 DNA follows: TGTGCCAGCAGCTCCGGACGAGGCAATGAGCAATTCTTC. This chain connects TRBV7-3 to TRBJ2-1; D is undetermined. CDR1 is SGHTA, CDR2 FQGTGA, per germline. The CDR3 length is 13 residues.

CDR3 sequence (DNA): TGTGCCAGCAGTATGAGGACTGAAGCTTTCTTT. Amino acid sequence: CASSMRTEAFF. The chain is built from TRBV6-6 and TRBJ1-1; D ambiguous. CDR3 length: 11 residues. The V end was cut by 5 bases, the J end by 5 bases, with 6 bases between. CDR1 is MNHNY, CDR2 SVGAGI, per germline (reference sequence).

The rearrangement uses TRBV19 and TRBJ2-7; 9 positions agree with TRBD2. Germline CDR1 LNHDA, CDR2 SQIVND (reference sequence). After removal of 1 base from V and 0 bases from J, the junction contained 1 base not matched to a gene. This CDR3 spans 15 amino acids. The chain's CDR3 is CASSIGGLASYEQYF. CDR3 sequence (DNA): TGTGCCAGTAGTATAGGGGGACTAGCCTCCTACGAGCAGTACTTC.

Remarks on this clonotype: At one end the junction does not follow the germline gene, possibly because of a read error. The genes are TRBV7-2 and TRBJ1-5; D uncertain. From germline, CDR1 is SGHTA and CDR2 FQGNSA. CDR3 length: 15 amino acids. The CDR3 nucleotides are TGTGCCAGCGGCTTAGGCTGGGCTAGCAATCAGCCCCAGCATTTT. Encoded protein: CASGLGWASNQPQHF.

The sample holds a few counts of this clonotype. The V call is TRBV20-1, the J call TRBJ1-2; 7 nucleotides align to TRBD1. After removal of 1 base from V and 5 bases from J, the junction contained 7 bases not matched to a gene. There are 14 residues in the CDR3. The germline gives CDR1 DFQATT, CDR2 SNEGSKA (reference sequence). CDR3 sequence (DNA): TGCAGTGCTAGAGGGGCAGGGGGTCGATATGGCTACACCTTC. Protein: CSARGAGGRYGYTF.

The chain recombines TRBV20-1 with TRBJ1-2; D gene uncertain. The CDR3 spans 14 residues. The germline V gene encodes CDR1 DFQATT and CDR2 SNEGSKA (reference sequence). V lost 3 bases to trimming and J lost 0 bases, with 11 bases between them. CDR3 sequence (DNA): TGCAGTGCTAGGGAGGAGGGAACTAACTATGGCTACACCTTC. Its translation: CSAREEGTNYGYTF.

V gene TRBV7-2 combines with J gene TRBJ2-2; 9 nucleotides match TRBD1. The CDR3 length is 15 residues. Trimming removed 5 bases from V and 6 bases from J; junction bases left unmatched: 7. CDR1 and CDR2 from the germline V gene are SGHTA and FQGNSA. As DNA, the CDR3 is TGTGCCAGCAGCCAAGGGGACAGGGCATCCGGGGAGCTGTTTTTT. Translation: CASSQGDRASGELFF.

This clonotype was observed at least ten times. V is TRBV6-2 or TRBV6-3 and J is TRBJ2-3; 7 bases are a match to TRBD1. J was trimmed by 4 bases and V by 0 bases; bases with no gene match: 7. There are 16 residues in the CDR3. Germline V CDR1 and CDR2: MNHEY, SVGEGT. The CDR3 sequence: CASSYSIDRVSDTQYF. CDR3 nucleotides: TGTGCCAGCAGTTACTCAATAGACAGGGTCTCAGATACGCAGTATTTT.

DNA of the CDR3: TGTGCCACCAGTGTAGGGACATTAAACACCGGGGAGCTGTTTTTT. Translated, it gives CATSVGTLNTGELFF. V is TRBV24-1 and J is TRBJ2-2; D may be TRBD1 (6 bases). The CDR3 is 15 amino acids. Trimming cost V 5 bases and J 2 bases, with 11 bases left between them. Germline loops: CDR1 KGHDR, CDR2 SFDVKD.

This clonotype was detected ten times or more. This chain connects TRBV12-3 or TRBV12-4 to TRBJ2-7, with D possibly being TRBD2 (5 bases). The CDR3 length is 14 residues. The V end lost 2 bases, the J end lost 2 bases, and 10 bases lay between the germline ends. The CDR3: CASSLSRGTYEQYF. In DNA form, the CDR3 reads TGTGCCAGCAGTTTAAGTCGAGGGACCTACGAGCAGTACTTC.

This chain joins TRBV6-5 and TRBJ2-2; TRBD2 matches 7 bases. Germline V gives CDR1 MNHEY, CDR2 SVGAGI. The CDR3 is 14 amino acids. The junction had 1 base not matched to a gene; V was cut back by 2 bases and J by 4 bases. In DNA, the CDR3 is TGTGCCAGCAGTTACAGGGAGGGCACCGGGGAGCTGTTTTTT. This sequence encodes CASSYREGTGELFF.

Concerning this clonotype itself: With a much larger clone just one base away, this may be a read error. V usage is TRBV12-3 or TRBV12-4 and J usage is TRBJ2-4, with D perhaps matching TRBD2 (6 bases). The CDR3 consists of 14 residues. CDR3 protein: CASSFGGLGNIQCF. DNA of the CDR3: TGTGCCAGCAGTTTCGGGGGTCTTGGAAACATTCAGTGCTTC.

This clonotype has a handful of counts. V gene TRBV15 combines with J gene TRBJ2-3, with 12 bases matching TRBD2. The V gene's germline CDR1 is LNHNV and CDR2 YYDKDF (reference sequence). V lost 5 bases, J lost 9 bases, and 18 bases stayed unmatched. The CDR3 has 18 amino acids. CDR3 sequence: CATSEEWTSGNVKRTQYF. Written as DNA, the CDR3 is TGTGCCACCAGCGAGGAGTGGACTAGCGGGAATGTAAAGAGAACGCAGTATTTT.